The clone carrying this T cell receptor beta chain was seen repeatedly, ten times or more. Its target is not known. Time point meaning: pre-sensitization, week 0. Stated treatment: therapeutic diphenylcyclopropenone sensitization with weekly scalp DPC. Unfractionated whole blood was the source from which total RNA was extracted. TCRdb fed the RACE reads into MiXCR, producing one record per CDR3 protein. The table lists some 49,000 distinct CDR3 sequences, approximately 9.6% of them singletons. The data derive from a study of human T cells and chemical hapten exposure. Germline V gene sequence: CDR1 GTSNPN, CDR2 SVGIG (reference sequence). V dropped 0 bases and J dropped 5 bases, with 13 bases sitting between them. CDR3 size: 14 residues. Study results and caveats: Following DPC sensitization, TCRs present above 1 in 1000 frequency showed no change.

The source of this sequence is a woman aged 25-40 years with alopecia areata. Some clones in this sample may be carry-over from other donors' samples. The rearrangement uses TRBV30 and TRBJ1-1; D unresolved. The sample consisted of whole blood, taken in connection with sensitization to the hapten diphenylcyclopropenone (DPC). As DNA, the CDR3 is TGTGCCTGGAGTGTAGATTTGCAGAGGACTGAAGCTTTCTTT. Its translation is CAWSVDLQRTEAFF.